Shown below are 18 T cell receptor beta chains from a single sample sequenced in a study of cytomegalovirus exposure and HLA in healthy donors. The PCR ran on 60 Vbeta and 13 Jbeta primers. Measured with immunoSEQ multiplex PCR; TCRdb has only the in-frame clones, and not every one. The data contain approximately 170,000 clones, around 80% of them seen just once; the ten biggest clones take up about 4.3%. What was sequenced was PBMCs. The source of these receptors is a woman between 45 and 65 years old in good health and CMV-seropositive.

J is TRBJ1-2 and V is TRBV6-1, with 7 bases fitting TRBD1. Germline assignment: CDR1 MNHNS and CDR2 SASEGT. V lost 5 bases and J lost 6; bases outside the gene matches: 9. CDR3 length equals 14 residues. The CDR3 reads CASSHSQGVDGYTF. The CDR3 DNA sequence: TGTGCCAGCAGTCATTCGCAGGGGGTCGATGGCTACACCTTC.

This clone was seen a single time. This chain links TRBV21-1 with TRBJ1-2; the table names TRBD1, a call not compared with the DNA. TRBV21-1 is shown as a pseudogene. CDR3 length equals 15 residues. CDR3 coding DNA: TGTGCCAGCAGCAAAAGGCGACAGCCCCCGGGTGGCTACACCTTC. Residues: CASSKRRQPPGGYTF.

The chain combines TRBV10-1 with TRBJ2-5, with D possibly being TRBD2 (5 bases). The J call may be in error: the DNA end matches TRBJ2-7 better. CDR3 length equals 13 residues. Per germline, CDR1 WNHNN and CDR2 SYGVQD (reference sequence). CDR3 sequence: CASSPSGVDEQYF. CDR3 DNA: TGCGCCAGCAGTCCCAGCGGCGTGGACGAGCAGTACTTC.

The gene calls are TRBV2 and TRBJ1-1, with 11 bases lining up with TRBD1. V lost 7 bases to trimming and J lost 12 bases; unmatched junction nucleotides: 7. Germline CDR1 reads SNHLY; CDR2 reads FYNNEI. This CDR3 comprises 12 residues. CDR3 sequence: CASIQDRGPTFF. The CDR3 bases are TGTGCCAGCATCCAGGACAGGGGGCCAACTTTCTTT.

The chain joins TRBV6-6 to TRBJ1-2; weak D call: TRBD1 (5 bases). Germline CDR1 MNHNY, CDR2 SVGAGI (reference sequence). Trimming shortened V by 7 bases and J by 7 bases, and 19 bases separated the two germline ends. This CDR3 is 14 amino acids long. CDR3 region: CASTQLEGIGGYTF. In nucleotides, the CDR3 is TGTGCCAGCACCCAATTGGAGGGGATTGGTGGCTACACCTTC.

This clone has a handful of counts. CDR3 region: CASSSYRELDTEAFF. CDR3 coding DNA: TGTGCCAGCAGTTCCTACAGGGAGTTGGACACTGAAGCTTTCTTT. This chain uses TRBV6-5 with TRBJ1-1; D may be TRBD1 (6 bases). V was trimmed by 4 bases and J by 3 bases, leaving 15 bases between them. From germline, CDR1 is MNHEY and CDR2 SVGAGI. The CDR3 spans 15 residues.

The J gene is TRBJ2-5, the V gene TRBV10-1; 11 nucleotides agree with TRBD1. The CDR3 runs to 14 residues. Germline-derived CDR1 and CDR2 are WNHNN and SYGVQD (reference sequence). The V and J ends lost 6 bases and 5 bases, in that order; junction bases with no gene match: 5. The CDR3 nucleotides are TGCGCCAGCAGGCGGACAGGGGGCGCGGAGACCCAGTACTTC. Protein: CASRRTGGAETQYF.

The chain recombines TRBV6-1 with TRBJ1-1; D gene uncertain. This CDR3 spans 15 amino acids. Germline V CDR1 and CDR2: MNHNS, SASEGT. The germline V and J ends were trimmed by 2 bases and 1 base, with 11 bases remaining between them. Written as DNA, the CDR3 is TGTGCCAGCAGTGAATGGGGAGCGGGGAACACTGAAGCTTTCTTT. The encoded protein is CASSEWGAGNTEAFF.

V usage is TRBV11-2 and J usage is TRBJ1-2; no clear D. The CDR3 extends over 12 amino acids. Germline loops: CDR1 SGHAT, CDR2 FQNNGV. With 3 bases removed from V and 7 bases from J, the gap between germline ends came to 9 bases. CDR3 residues: CASSFVASGYTF. The CDR3, as DNA: TGTGCCAGCAGCTTCGTAGCGAGTGGCTACACCTTC.

This chain links TRBV6-1 with TRBJ1-2; possibly TRBD1 for D (6 bases). The CDR3 spans 15 residues. Germline loops: CDR1 MNHNS, CDR2 SASEGT. Trimming shortened V by 2 bases and J by 4 bases, and 14 bases separated the two germline ends. CDR3 region: CASSELGAQAYGYTF. CDR3 nucleotides: TGTGCCAGCAGTGAATTGGGGGCTCAGGCCTATGGCTACACCTTC.

The genes are TRBV9 and TRBJ2-3; 10 bases fit TRBD1. CDR3 length: 15 residues. Germline assignment: CDR1 SGDLS and CDR2 YYNGEE. The ends lost 4 bases at V and 5 bases at J; junction bases unmatched: 7. In nucleotides, the CDR3 is TGTGCCAGCAGCCCCCGACAGGGGGCTATAGATACGCAGTATTTT. Amino acids: CASSPRQGAIDTQYF. The whole variable domain, filled in from reference TRBV9 and TRBJ2-3, reads DSGVTQTPKHLITATGQRVTLRCSPRSGDLSVYWYQQSLDQGLQFLIQYYNGEERAKGNILERFSAQQFPDLHSELNLSSLELGDSALYFCASSPRQGAIDTQYFGPGTRLTVL.

This clone was picked up one time. The chain carries TRBV15 and TRBJ1-2, with unresolved D. The CDR3 runs 14 residues. Trimming removed 4 bases from V and 6 bases from J, with 15 bases in between. Germline V lookup: CDR1 LNHNV, CDR2 YYDKDF (reference sequence). In DNA, the CDR3 is TGTGCCACCAGCACCTGGATCGTTGACAATGGCTACACCTTC. It translates to CATSTWIVDNGYTF.

The genes are TRBV6-1 and TRBJ2-2; 9 bases map to TRBD1. Trimming at V came to 6 bases and at J to 1 base, leaving 3 bases not matched to a gene. The CDR3 is 15 amino acids. CDR1 MNHNS and CDR2 SASEGT come from the germline V gene. The CDR3 loop reads CASRQDRGNTGELFF. As DNA, the CDR3 is TGTGCCAGCAGACAGGACAGGGGGAACACCGGGGAGCTGTTTTTT.

V and J are TRBV19 and TRBJ1-1; 7 positions agree with TRBD1. This CDR3 comprises 17 residues. Germline trimming cut 4 bases from V and 0 bases from J; bases unmatched to any gene: 11. CDR1 and CDR2 (germline): LNHDA, SQIVND (reference sequence). CDR3 sequence (DNA): TGTGCCAGTAGTACTTTTCTAACAGGGGCGATGAACACTGAAGCTTTCTTT. It encodes CASSTFLTGAMNTEAFF.

This chain links TRBV7-8 with TRBJ1-1; possibly TRBD1 for D (6 bases). The CDR3 consists of 16 residues. The germline gives CDR1 SGHVS, CDR2 FQNEAQ. Trimming took 1 base from V and 0 from J, leaving 12 bases between them. CDR3 sequence (DNA): TGTGCCAGCAGCTTAGTTTCGGGACATTTGAACACTGAAGCTTTCTTT. It encodes CASSLVSGHLNTEAFF.

As DNA, the CDR3 is TGTGCCAGCAGGTTGGACAGGGAGGTACACGACTATGGCTACACCTTC. Protein: CASRLDREVHDYGYTF. The chain joins TRBV21-1 to TRBJ1-2; TRBD1 was called by the table and not checked on the DNA. TRBV21-1 is a known pseudogene. The CDR3 spans 16 residues.

The chain has TRBV11-2 and TRBJ2-7, with 8 positions matching TRBD1. CDR1 SGHAT and CDR2 FQNNGV come from the germline V gene. V shed 3 bases and J 0 bases; nucleotides not matched to a gene: 1. This CDR3 contains 14 residues. The CDR3 DNA sequence: TGTGCCAGCAGCTTTGGGACAGGCTCCTACGAGCAGTACTTC. Amino acids: CASSFGTGSYEQYF.

This clone is medium-sized by share. The chain is built from TRBV4-3 and TRBJ1-1; 7 bases agree with TRBD1. V gave up 3 bases and J gave up 1 base; unmatched junction bases: 8. Germline assignment: CDR1 LGHNA and CDR2 YSLEER. There are 16 residues in the CDR3. The CDR3, as DNA: TGCGCCAGCAGCCAGAGGGCTACAGGGGCGAACACTGAAGCTTTCTTT. Its translation is CASSQRATGANTEAFF.